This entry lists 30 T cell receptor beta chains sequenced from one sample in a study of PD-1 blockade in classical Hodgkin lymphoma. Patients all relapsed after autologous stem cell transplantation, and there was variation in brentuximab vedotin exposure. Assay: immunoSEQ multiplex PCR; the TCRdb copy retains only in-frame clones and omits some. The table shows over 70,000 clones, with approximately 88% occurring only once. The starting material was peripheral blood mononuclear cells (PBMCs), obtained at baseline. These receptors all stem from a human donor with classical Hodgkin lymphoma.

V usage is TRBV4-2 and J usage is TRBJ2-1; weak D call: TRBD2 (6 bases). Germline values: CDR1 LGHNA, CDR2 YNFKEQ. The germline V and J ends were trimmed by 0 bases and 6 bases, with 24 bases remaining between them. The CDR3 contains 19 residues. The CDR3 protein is CASSQEVAVGDFGGNEQFF. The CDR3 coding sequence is TGTGCCAGCAGCCAAGAAGTAGCGGTCGGGGATTTTGGGGGCAATGAGCAGTTCTTC.

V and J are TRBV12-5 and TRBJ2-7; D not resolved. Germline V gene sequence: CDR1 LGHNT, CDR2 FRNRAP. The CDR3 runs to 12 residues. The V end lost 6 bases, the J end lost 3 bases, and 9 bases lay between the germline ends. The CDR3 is CASGYLVYEQYF. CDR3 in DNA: TGTGCTAGTGGCTATCTAGTCTACGAGCAGTACTTC.

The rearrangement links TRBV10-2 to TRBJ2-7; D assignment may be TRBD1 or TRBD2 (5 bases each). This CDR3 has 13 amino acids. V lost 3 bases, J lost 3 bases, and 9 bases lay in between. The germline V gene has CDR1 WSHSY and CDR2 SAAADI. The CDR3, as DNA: TGCGCCAGCAGTGACGGGGCCTACTACGAGCAGTACTTC. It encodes CASSDGAYYEQYF.

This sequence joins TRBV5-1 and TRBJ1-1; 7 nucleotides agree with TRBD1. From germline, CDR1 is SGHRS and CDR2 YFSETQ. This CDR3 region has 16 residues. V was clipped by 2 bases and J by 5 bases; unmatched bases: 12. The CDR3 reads CASSFRVTAGGTEAFF. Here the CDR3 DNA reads TGCGCCAGCAGCTTTCGTGTAACGGCAGGGGGTACTGAAGCTTTCTTT.

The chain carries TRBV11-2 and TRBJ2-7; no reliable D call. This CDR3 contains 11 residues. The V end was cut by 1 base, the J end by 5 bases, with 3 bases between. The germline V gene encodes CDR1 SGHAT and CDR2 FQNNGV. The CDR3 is CASSLGDEQYF. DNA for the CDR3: TGTGCCAGCAGCTTAGGGGACGAGCAGTACTTC.

The CDR3 is CASSRMENTEAFF. The DNA for the CDR3 is TGTGCCAGCTCAAGGATGGAGAACACTGAAGCTTTCTTT. J is TRBJ1-1 and V is TRBV18; D unclear. The CDR3 covers 13 residues. From germline, CDR1 is KGHSH and CDR2 LQKENI. The V end was cut by 5 bases, the J end by 1 base, with 8 bases between.

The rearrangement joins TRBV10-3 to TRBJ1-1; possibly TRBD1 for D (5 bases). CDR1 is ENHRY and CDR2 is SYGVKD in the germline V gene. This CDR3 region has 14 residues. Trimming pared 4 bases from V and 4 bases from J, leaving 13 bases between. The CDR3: CAISGDSRSTEAFF. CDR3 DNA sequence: TGTGCCATCAGTGGGGACTCCCGGAGCACTGAAGCTTTCTTT.

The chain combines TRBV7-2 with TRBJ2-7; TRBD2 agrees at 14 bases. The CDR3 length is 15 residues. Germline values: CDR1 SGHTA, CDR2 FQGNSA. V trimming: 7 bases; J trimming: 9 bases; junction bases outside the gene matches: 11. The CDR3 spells CASNLGGLAGEGQYF. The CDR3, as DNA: TGTGCCAGCAACTTGGGGGGACTAGCGGGAGAAGGGCAGTACTTC.

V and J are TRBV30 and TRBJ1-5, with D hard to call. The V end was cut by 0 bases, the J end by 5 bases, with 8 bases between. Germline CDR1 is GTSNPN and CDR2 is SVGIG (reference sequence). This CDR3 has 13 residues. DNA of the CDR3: TGTGCCTGGAGTGTTGGTAGAGATCAGCCCCAGCATTTT. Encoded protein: CAWSVGRDQPQHF.

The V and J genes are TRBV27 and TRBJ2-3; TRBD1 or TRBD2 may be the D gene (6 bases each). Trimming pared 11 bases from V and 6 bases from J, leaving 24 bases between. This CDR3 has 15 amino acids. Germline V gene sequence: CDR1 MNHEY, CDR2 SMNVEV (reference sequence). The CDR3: CASGASRLRRDTQYF. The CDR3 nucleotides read TGTGCCTCGGGGGCTAGCAGATTAAGGCGGGATACGCAGTATTTT.

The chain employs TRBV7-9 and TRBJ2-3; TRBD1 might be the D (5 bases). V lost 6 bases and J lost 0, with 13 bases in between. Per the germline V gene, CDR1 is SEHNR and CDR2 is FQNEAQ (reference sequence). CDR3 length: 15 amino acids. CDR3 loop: CASSSRESSTDTQYF. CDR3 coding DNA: TGTGCCAGCAGTTCCAGGGAATCGAGCACAGATACGCAGTATTTT.

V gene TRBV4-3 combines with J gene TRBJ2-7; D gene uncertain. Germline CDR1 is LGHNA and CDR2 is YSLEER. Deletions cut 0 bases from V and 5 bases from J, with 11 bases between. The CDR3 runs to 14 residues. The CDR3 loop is CASSQEGSGDEQYF. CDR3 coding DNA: TGCGCCAGCAGCCAAGAGGGGTCTGGAGACGAGCAGTACTTC.

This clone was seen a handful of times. The CDR3 here is CASSPFGAAYEQYF. DNA of the CDR3: TGTGCCAGCAGCCCTTTTGGAGCGGCCTACGAGCAGTACTTC. The V gene is TRBV9, the J gene TRBJ2-7; maybe TRBD2 (5 bases). With 4 bases removed from V and 2 bases from J, the gap between germline ends came to 13 bases. There are 14 residues in the CDR3. CDR1 is SGDLS, CDR2 YYNGEE, per germline.

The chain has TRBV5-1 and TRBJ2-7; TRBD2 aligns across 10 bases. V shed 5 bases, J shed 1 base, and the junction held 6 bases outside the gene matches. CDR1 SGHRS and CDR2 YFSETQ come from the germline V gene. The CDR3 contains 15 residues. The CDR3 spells CASRQGLADSYEQYF. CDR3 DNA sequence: TGCGCCAGCAGGCAAGGACTAGCGGATTCCTACGAGCAGTACTTC.

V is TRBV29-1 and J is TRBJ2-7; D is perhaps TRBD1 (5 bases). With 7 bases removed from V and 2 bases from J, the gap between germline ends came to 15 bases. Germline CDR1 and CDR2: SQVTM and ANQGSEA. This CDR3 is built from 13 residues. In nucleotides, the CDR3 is TGCAGCGGTGGGCAGGGTACAGCCTACGAGCAGTACTTC. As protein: CSGGQGTAYEQYF.

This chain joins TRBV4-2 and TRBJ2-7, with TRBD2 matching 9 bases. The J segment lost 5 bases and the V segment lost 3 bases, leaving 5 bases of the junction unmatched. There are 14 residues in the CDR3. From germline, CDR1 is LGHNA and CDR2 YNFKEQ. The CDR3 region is CASSQGGRAHEQYF. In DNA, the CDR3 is TGTGCCAGCAGCCAGGGCGGGAGGGCCCACGAGCAGTACTTC.

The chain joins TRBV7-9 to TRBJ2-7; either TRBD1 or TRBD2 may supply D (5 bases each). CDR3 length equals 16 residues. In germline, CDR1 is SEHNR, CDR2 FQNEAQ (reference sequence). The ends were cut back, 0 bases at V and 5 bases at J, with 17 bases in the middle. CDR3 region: CASSLARGGSTDEQYF. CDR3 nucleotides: TGTGCCAGCAGCTTAGCCCGGGGCGGGTCGACGGACGAGCAGTACTTC.

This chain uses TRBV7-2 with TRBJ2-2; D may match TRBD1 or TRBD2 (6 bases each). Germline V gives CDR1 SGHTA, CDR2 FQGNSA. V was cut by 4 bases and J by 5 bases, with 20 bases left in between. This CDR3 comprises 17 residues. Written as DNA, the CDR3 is TGTGCCAGCAGCTCTACCCCGGCCACAGGGAGGACCGGGGAGCTGTTTTTT. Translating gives CASSSTPATGRTGELFF.

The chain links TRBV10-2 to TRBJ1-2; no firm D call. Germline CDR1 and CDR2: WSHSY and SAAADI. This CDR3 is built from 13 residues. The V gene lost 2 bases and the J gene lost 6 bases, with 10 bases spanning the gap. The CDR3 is CASSEAPGDGYTF. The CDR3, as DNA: TGCGCCAGCAGTGAGGCGCCGGGCGATGGCTACACCTTC.

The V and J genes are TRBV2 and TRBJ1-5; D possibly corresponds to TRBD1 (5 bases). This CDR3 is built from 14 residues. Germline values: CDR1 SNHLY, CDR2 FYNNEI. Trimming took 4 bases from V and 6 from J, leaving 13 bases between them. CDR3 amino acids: CASSAGREVQPQHF. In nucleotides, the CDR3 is TGTGCCAGCAGTGCAGGCAGGGAGGTTCAGCCCCAGCATTTT. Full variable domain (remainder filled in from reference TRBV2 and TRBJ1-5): EPEVTQTPSHQVTQMGQEVILRCVPISNHLYFYWYRQILGQKVEFLVSFYNNEISEKSEIFDDQFSVERPDGSNFTLKIRSTKLEDSAMYFCASSAGREVQPQHFGDGTRLSIL.

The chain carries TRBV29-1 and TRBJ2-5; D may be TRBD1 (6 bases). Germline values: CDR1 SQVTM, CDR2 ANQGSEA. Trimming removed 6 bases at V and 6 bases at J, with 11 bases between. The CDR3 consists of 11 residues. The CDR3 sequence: CSVRRGQTQYF. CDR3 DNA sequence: TGCAGCGTACGCAGGGGTCAGACCCAGTACTTC.

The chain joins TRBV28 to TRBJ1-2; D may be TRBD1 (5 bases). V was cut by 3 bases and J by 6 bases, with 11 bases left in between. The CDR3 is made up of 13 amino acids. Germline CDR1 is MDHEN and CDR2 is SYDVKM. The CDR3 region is CASSFPLRDGYTF. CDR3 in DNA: TGTGCCAGCAGTTTCCCCCTCAGGGATGGCTACACCTTC.

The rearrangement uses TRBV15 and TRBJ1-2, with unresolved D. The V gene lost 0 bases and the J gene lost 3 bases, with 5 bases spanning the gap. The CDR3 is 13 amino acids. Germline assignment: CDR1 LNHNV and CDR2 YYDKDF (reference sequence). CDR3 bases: TGTGCCACCAGCAGAGATGGGTACTATGGCTACACCTTC. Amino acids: CATSRDGYYGYTF.

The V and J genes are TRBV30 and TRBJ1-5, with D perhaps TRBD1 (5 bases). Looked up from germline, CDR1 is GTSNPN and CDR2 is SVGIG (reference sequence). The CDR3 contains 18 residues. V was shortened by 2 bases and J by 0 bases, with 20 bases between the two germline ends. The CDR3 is CAWSTAYRNPISNQPQHF. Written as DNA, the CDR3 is TGTGCCTGGAGTACGGCTTACAGGAATCCCATTAGCAATCAGCCCCAGCATTTT.

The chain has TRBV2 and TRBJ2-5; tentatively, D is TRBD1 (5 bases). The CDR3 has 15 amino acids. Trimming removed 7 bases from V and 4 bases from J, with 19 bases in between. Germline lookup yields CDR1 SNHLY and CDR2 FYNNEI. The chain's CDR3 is CASTARGGPAETQYF. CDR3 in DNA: TGTGCCAGCACCGCTAGGGGTGGTCCGGCAGAGACCCAGTACTTC.

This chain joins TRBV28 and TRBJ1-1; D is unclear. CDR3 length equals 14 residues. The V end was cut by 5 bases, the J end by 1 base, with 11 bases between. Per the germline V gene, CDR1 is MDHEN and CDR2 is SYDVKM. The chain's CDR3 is CASSKSHGNTEAFF. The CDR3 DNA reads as TGTGCCAGCAGTAAGTCTCATGGGAACACTGAAGCTTTCTTT. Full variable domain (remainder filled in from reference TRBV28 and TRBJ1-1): DVKVTQSSRYLVKRTGEKVFLECVQDMDHENMFWYRQDPGLGLRLIYFSYDVKMKEKGDIPEGYSVSREKKERFSLILESASTNQTSMYLCASSKSHGNTEAFFGQGTRLTVV.

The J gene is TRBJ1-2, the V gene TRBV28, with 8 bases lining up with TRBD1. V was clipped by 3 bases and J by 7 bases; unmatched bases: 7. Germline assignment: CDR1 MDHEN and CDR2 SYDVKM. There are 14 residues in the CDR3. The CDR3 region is CASSFLDRVAGYTF. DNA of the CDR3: TGTGCCAGCAGTTTCCTGGACAGGGTTGCTGGCTACACCTTC.

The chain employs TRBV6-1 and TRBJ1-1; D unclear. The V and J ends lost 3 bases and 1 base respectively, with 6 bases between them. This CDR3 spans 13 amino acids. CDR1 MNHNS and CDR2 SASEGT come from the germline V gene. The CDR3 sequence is CASSEWGNTEAFF. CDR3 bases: TGTGCCAGCAGTGAGTGGGGGAACACTGAAGCTTTCTTT.

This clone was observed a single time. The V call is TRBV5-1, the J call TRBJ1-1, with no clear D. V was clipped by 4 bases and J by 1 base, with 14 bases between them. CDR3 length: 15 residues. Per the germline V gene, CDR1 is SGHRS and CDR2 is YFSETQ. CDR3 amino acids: CASSRTDGWNTEAFF. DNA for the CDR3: TGCGCCAGCAGCCGAACGGACGGCTGGAACACTGAAGCTTTCTTT.

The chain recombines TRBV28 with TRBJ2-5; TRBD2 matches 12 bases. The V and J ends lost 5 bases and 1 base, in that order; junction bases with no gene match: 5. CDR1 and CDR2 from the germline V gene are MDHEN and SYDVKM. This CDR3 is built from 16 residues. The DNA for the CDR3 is TGTGCCAGCAGTCCACCTAGCGGGGGGGGCCAAGAGACCCAGTACTTC. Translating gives CASSPPSGGGQETQYF.